This T cell receptor (beta chain) was sequenced in a study of human T cells and chemical hapten exposure. Study context: Small pooled library volume differences chiefly drove per-sample TCR yield variation. General study findings and limits: After DPC sensitization, TCRs above 1 in 1000 frequency showed no change.

This CDR3 comprises 15 residues. Unmatched junction bases numbered 3, after V lost 5 bases and J lost 2 bases. In germline, CDR1 is SEHNR, CDR2 FQNEAQ (reference sequence). Blood, whole and unfractionated, served as the source for total RNA extraction. Concerning this clonotype itself: The antigen remains undetermined.

Unique molecular identifiers were linked by the library to individual cDNA molecules. In the authors' workflow: Samples held a median of about 94,000 TCRs, range about 20,000–690,600. TCRdb analysed the reads with MiXCR anew, one entry per CDR3 protein. Here the V and J calls rest on TCRdb's processing, not on the authors' analysis. The table lists roughly 120,000 distinct CDR3 sequences, over 7% of them singletons, with 1.4% in the top ten. The receptor was derived from a human donor in good health. Some clones in this sample may be carry-over from other donors' samples. Sequenced material: whole blood. This chain links TRBV7-9 with TRBJ1-3; 10 nucleotides match TRBD1. CDR3 amino acids: CASSQGQGPGNTIYF. The DNA for the CDR3 is TGTGCCAGCAGCCAGGGACAGGGGCCTGGAAACACCATATATTTT.